This paragraph reports one TCR beta chain. The antigen remains undetermined. This sample was included in a study of OX40 agonist ivuxolimab in advanced cancers. Across the whole study: Patients treated during dose escalation were battling hepatocellular carcinoma, melanoma, renal cell or head and neck cancer.

This CDR3 is 14 amino acids long. Germline CDR1 and CDR2: MNHNY and SVGAGI (reference sequence). J was trimmed by 2 bases and V by 5 bases; bases with no gene match: 4. Sequencing was performed with immunoSEQ multiplex PCR; in TCRdb, only in-frame clones are kept and a portion is missing. Of about 77,000 clones listed, about 93% were seen once; the top ten hold about 0.32%. General study findings and limits: CD4+ and CD8+ blood T cells expanded clonally by week 6 at 0.1 to 3.0 mg/kg.

The sequencing used CD4+ or CD8+ T cells sorted from blood, collected in a trial of the OX40 agonist ivuxolimab. This sequence originates from an adult with an advanced solid tumor such as melanoma, head and neck, liver or kidney cancer. The chain recombines TRBV6-6 with TRBJ2-7; 9 bases align to TRBD2. The CDR3 region is CASSNSGGTYEQYF. CDR3 DNA sequence: TGTGCCAGCAGTAATAGCGGGGGCACCTACGAGCAGTACTTC.